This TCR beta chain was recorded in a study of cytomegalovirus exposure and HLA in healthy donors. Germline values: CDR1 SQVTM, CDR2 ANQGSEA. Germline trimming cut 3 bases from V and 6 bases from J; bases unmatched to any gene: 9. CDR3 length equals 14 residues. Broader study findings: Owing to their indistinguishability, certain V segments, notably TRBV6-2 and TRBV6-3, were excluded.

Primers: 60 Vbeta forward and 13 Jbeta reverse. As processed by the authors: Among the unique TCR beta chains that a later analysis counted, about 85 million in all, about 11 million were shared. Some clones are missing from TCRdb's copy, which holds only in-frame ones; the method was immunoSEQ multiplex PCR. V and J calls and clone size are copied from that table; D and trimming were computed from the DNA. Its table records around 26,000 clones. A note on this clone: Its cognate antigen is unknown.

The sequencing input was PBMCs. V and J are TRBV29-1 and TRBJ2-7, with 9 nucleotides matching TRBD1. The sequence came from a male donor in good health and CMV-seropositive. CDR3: CSVEPVTGGGEQYF. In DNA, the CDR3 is TGCAGCGTTGAGCCAGTGACAGGGGGTGGCGAGCAGTACTTC.